This T cell receptor beta chain stems from a study of blood T cell repertoires in COVID-19. Across the whole study: Acute and convalescent COVID-19 samples came from the United States, Italy and Spain. Sample material is recorded as cDNA or gDNA derived from T cells, B-cell-depleted T cells, or PBMCs.

In the original analysis: By means of reference gene primer amplification, nucleated cell counts were estimated. Assay: immunoSEQ multiplex PCR; the TCRdb copy retains only in-frame clones and omits some. The DNA was the basis for D and trimming; V, J and clone size are from that table. This table holds under 250,000 clones, 65% to 90% found once. Followed longitudinally, the Seattle patients had been enrolled during active infection. This CDR3 has 14 residues. V was pared by 4 bases and J by 0 bases, with 10 bases between. CDR1 and CDR2 (germline): SNHLY, FYNNEI. This clonotype was obtained from a woman in her seventies with COVID-19, enrolled during active disease. The genes are TRBV2 and TRBJ2-7; D might be TRBD1 (6 bases). Sequenced sample: peripheral blood. The CDR3 DNA sequence: TGTGCCAGCAGTGCTCAGGGGTACTCCTACGAGCAGTACTTC. This encodes CASSAQGYSYEQYF.